This note documents a single T cell receptor beta chain sequence. This clone came up once. Its antigen specificity is not known. No per-base quality is available; no much larger clone lies one base away. This sample's treatment or condition label indicates: roughly 18 received Ad26.COV2.S at low or high dose, single or two shots; 5 received placebo; per-sample allocation not given. Repertoires of vaccine and placebo recipients were sequenced from samples taken on day 63 after the first injection. Between 29 July and 7 August 2020, Cohort 1b enrolled around 25 adults aged 18-55 years at one site in Boston, USA. Ad26.COV2.S consisted of a replication-incompetent adenovirus type 26 vector by which a prefusion-stabilized SARS-CoV-2 spike protein from the original Wuhan strain was expressed. The data were taken from a study of Ad26.COV2.S vaccination and SARS-CoV-2 variants (dated by TCRdb to about 2021). Turning to the overall study: Vaccine-arm donors were drawn from COV1001, a multicentre, randomized, double-blind, placebo-controlled phase I-IIa trial of Ad26.COV2.S in healthy adults. Ad26.COV2.S was administered intramuscularly at 5 x 10^10 or 1 x 10^11 viral particles, either as a single shot or as two shots given 56 days apart. The specificity and breadth of SARS-CoV-2-reactive T cell receptors after Ad26.COV2.S vaccination were assessed by TCRbeta repertoire sequencing. A total of roughly 32 samples were included in the TCR-sequenced set, comprising 19 Ad26.COV2.S vaccine recipients, 5 placebo recipients and 8 SARS-CoV-2 convalescent individuals. Trial participants were randomized into five groups of five: low-dose or high-dose Ad26.COV2.S given once or twice, or placebo on both occasions. Blinding of investigators to trial group allocation was maintained during experiments and outcome assessment. General findings and caveats noted by the study authors: Comparable non-spike TCR breadth was observed between vaccine and placebo recipients, consistent with only spike being contained in the vaccine. After vaccination, substantial breadth of spike-specific CD8+ and CD4+ T cell responses was reported. Higher spike-specific TCR breadth was observed in Ad26.COV2.S recipients than in placebo recipients (P = 0.0014). According to the authors, total T cell responses may have been underestimated by the TCR breadth and depth analyses. The study lacked the statistical power to compare responses across vaccine doses or regimens.

The immunoSEQ Assay was used to sequence TCRbeta CDR3 regions. After extraction, genomic DNA underwent amplification by bias-controlled multiplex PCR, followed by high-throughput sequencing. The study's processing was this. Collapsing and filtering of sequences were performed to quantify the absolute abundance of each unique TCRbeta CDR3 region. Usable DNA was measured by amplifying reference genes present in all nucleated cells, and TCRbeta template counts were normalized to that usable DNA to estimate T cell fraction. Repertoire TCRs were annotated as SARS-CoV-2-specific by exact matching of V gene, CDR3 amino acid sequence and J gene to a known reactive TCR set. The reference SARS-CoV-2 TCR set came from MIRA and was filtered for enrichment in COVID-19-positive ImmuneCODE repertoires, removing public or cross-reactive TCRs. Drawing on the MIRA antigens, annotated TCRs were analysed further at the level of specific ORF or position within ORF. Breadth was defined as the number of annotated unique rearrangements divided by the total number of unique productive rearrangements, and depth was defined as the summed frequency of the annotated unique rearrangements. Group comparisons of TCR breadth used two-sided Wilcoxon rank-sum tests. TCRdb holds this immuneACCESS table with in-frame rearrangements only. Some clones are missing; in checked studies, unresolved V genes explain under half, and the rest has no known cause. V and J calls and clone size are as listed in that table; D and trimming were resolved from the DNA. This sample holds 350,000 to 500,000 clones; approximately 92% were observed only once. The ten largest make up 12% of the sample.

The germline V gene (reference sequence) yields LNHNV for CDR1 and YYDKDF for CDR2. The CDR3 covers 17 residues, taking in both the cysteine and the phenylalanine. Only CDR3 DNA is held: 51 bases, read in frame from base 1. V is trimmed back by 5 bases and J by 2 bases, and the junction contains 10 bases that no gene match accounts for. Sequencing was performed on peripheral blood, taken in a trial of Ad26.COV2.S vaccine versus placebo. The chain was built from TRBV15 and TRBJ2-1, with 9 bases matching TRBD2. This TCR derives from a person between 18 and 59 years old who received the Ad26.COV2.S COVID-19 vaccine or a placebo. The nucleotide sequence is TGTGCCACCAGCCACGCCGCGGGCGGGAGGGCCTACAATGAGCAGTTCTTC. Protein translation: CATSHAAGGRAYNEQFF.